The 29 T cell receptor beta chains below come from one sample, sequenced in a study of blood T cell repertoires in COVID-19. Only in-frame clones appear in the TCRdb table, and some are missing; sequencing was by immunoSEQ multiplex PCR. Here the sample spans some 40,000 clones, 78% being singletons. Sample: peripheral blood. The receptor source for this set is a man aged 70-80 years with acute or convalescent COVID-19.

The chain carries TRBV30 and TRBJ1-1; 8 positions match TRBD1. Germline V lookup: CDR1 GTSNPN, CDR2 SVGIG (reference sequence). J gave up 6 bases and V 1 base, and 13 bases lay outside the gene matches. This CDR3 comprises 16 residues. CDR3 DNA: TGTGCCTGGAGTGGGGCAGGGGGCGCCGGGTACGCTGAAGCTTTCTTT. This gives the protein CAWSGAGGAGYAEAFF.

The chain employs TRBV28 and TRBJ2-7; D gene uncertain. CDR1 MDHEN and CDR2 SYDVKM come from the germline V gene. CDR3 size: 12 residues. Trimming removed 5 bases from V and 0 bases from J, with 5 bases in between. The CDR3 here is CASSPLSYEQYF. The CDR3 DNA reads TGTGCCAGCAGTCCCCTCTCCTACGAGCAGTACTTC. Full variable domain (outside the CDR3, taken from reference TRBV28 and TRBJ2-7): DVKVTQSSRYLVKRTGEKVFLECVQDMDHENMFWYRQDPGLGLRLIYFSYDVKMKEKGDIPEGYSVSREKKERFSLILESASTNQTSMYLCASSPLSYEQYFGPGTRLTVT.

The rearrangement links TRBV18 to TRBJ2-1; 8 bases align to TRBD1. The ends lost 3 bases at V and 6 bases at J; junction bases unmatched: 10. The CDR3 runs 16 residues. The germline V gene encodes CDR1 KGHSH and CDR2 LQKENI. The CDR3 spells CASSPYQGAPGNEQFF. The CDR3 nucleotides read TGTGCCAGCTCACCTTATCAGGGGGCGCCCGGCAATGAGCAGTTCTTC.

V usage is TRBV29-1 and J usage is TRBJ2-5; TRBD2 might be the D (5 bases). Germline V gives CDR1 SQVTM, CDR2 ANQGSEA. This CDR3 contains 12 residues. With 8 bases removed from V and 0 bases from J, the gap between germline ends came to 10 bases. CDR3 in DNA: TGCAGCATCCGGGGTAACCAAGAGACCCAGTACTTC. Translated, it gives CSIRGNQETQYF.

This rearrangement joins TRBV18 to TRBJ1-2; D unclear. Trimming shortened V by 2 bases and J by 2 bases, and 12 bases separated the two germline ends. The germline gives CDR1 KGHSH, CDR2 LQKENI. This CDR3 region has 15 residues. CDR3: CASSPSVRGNYGYTF. In DNA form, the CDR3 reads TGTGCCAGCTCACCATCGGTCCGGGGAAACTATGGCTACACCTTC.

The table lists this clone with a few counts. The CDR3, as DNA: TGCGCCAGCAGCCTGGAGGACAGTTACACTGAAGCTTTCTTT. It is translated as CASSLEDSYTEAFF. J is TRBJ1-1 and V is TRBV5-1; weak D call: TRBD1 (6 bases). CDR1 and CDR2 (germline): SGHRS, YFSETQ. V lost 4 bases to trimming and J lost 3 bases, with 13 bases between them. The CDR3 runs 14 residues.

In this sample, this clone turned up a few times. The CDR3 region has the DNA TGCAGCGCAGGACAGGGGACCTACGAGCAGTACTTC. This translates into CSAGQGTYEQYF. The gene calls are TRBV29-1 and TRBJ2-7, with TRBD1 matching 9 bases. This CDR3 has 12 residues. Germline assignment: CDR1 SQVTM and CDR2 ANQGSEA. Trimming took 7 bases from V and 2 from J; bases not matched to a gene: 3.

In its sample, this clone was seen once. The chain recombines TRBV7-9 with TRBJ2-3; D not certain. The germline V and J ends were trimmed by 1 base and 0 bases, with 5 bases remaining between them. Germline assignment: CDR1 SEHNR and CDR2 FQNEAQ (reference sequence). This CDR3 contains 14 residues. CDR3 DNA sequence: TGTGCCAGCAGCTTAGGGCCCAGCACAGATACGCAGTATTTT. Its protein is CASSLGPSTDTQYF.

The gene calls are TRBV7-2 and TRBJ1-6; D is perhaps TRBD1 (6 bases). The V gene lost 6 bases and the J gene lost 0 bases, with 12 bases spanning the gap. The CDR3 spans 16 residues. Per germline, CDR1 SGHTA and CDR2 FQGNSA. The CDR3 here is CASRLQGSSYNSPLHF. DNA for the CDR3: TGTGCCAGCAGGCTACAGGGTAGCTCCTATAATTCACCCCTCCACTTT.

The chain uses TRBV28 and TRBJ2-2; D might be TRBD2 (5 bases). With 3 bases removed from V and 6 bases from J, the gap between germline ends came to 14 bases. Germline V gene data show CDR1 as MDHEN and CDR2 as SYDVKM. The CDR3 has 15 residues. CDR3 coding DNA: TGTGCCAGCAGTTTGGTGGGAGAATACGCCGGGGAGCTGTTTTTT. Residues: CASSLVGEYAGELFF.

The chain combines TRBV5-6 with TRBJ2-5, with a weak D call TRBD2 (5 bases). Trimming shortened V by 1 base and J by 4 bases, and 8 bases separated the two germline ends. Per germline, CDR1 SGHDT and CDR2 YYEEEE. This CDR3 is built from 13 residues. The CDR3: CASSLKGRETQYF. As DNA, the CDR3 is TGTGCCAGCAGCTTGAAAGGGAGAGAGACCCAGTACTTC.

This clone was seen only a few times. The chain uses TRBV4-1 and TRBJ2-7; 9 nucleotides match TRBD2. The CDR3 contains 15 residues. Germline V gives CDR1 MGHRA, CDR2 YSYEKL. Trimming cost V 2 bases and J 3 bases; bases outside gene matches: 5. In DNA form, the CDR3 reads TGCGCCAGCAGCCAAAGGGCGGGGGGGCTCTACGAGCAGTACTTC. It yields the protein CASSQRAGGLYEQYF.

V is TRBV6-1 and J is TRBJ2-1; D is unclear. Germline-derived CDR1 and CDR2 are MNHNS and SASEGT. The CDR3 is 15 residues long. Between the trimmed V and J ends, which lost 1 base and 1 base, there was a span of 8 bases. In DNA form, the CDR3 reads TGTGCCAGCAGTGAAGTGGCAGATTCCTACAATGAGCAGTTCTTC. Translating gives CASSEVADSYNEQFF.

V and J are TRBV27 and TRBJ1-2, with a possible D match to TRBD1 (5 bases). Trimming removed 2 bases from V and 3 bases from J, with 10 bases in between. CDR3 length equals 14 residues. Per germline, CDR1 MNHEY and CDR2 SMNVEV (reference sequence). CDR3 sequence (DNA): TGTGCCAGCAGTTTAGGGGGAGGGTACTATGGCTACACCTTC. Translating it yields CASSLGGGYYGYTF.

The chain has TRBV19 and TRBJ1-5; D possibly corresponds to TRBD1 (6 bases). Germline values: CDR1 LNHDA, CDR2 SQIVND (reference sequence). The CDR3 totals 14 residues. Trimming shortened V by 6 bases and J by 9 bases, and 18 bases separated the two germline ends. The CDR3 DNA reads TGTGCCAGTAGGACCAGACAGGATTCTGGGCCCCAGCATTTT. Its protein product is CASRTRQDSGPQHF.

This clone was seen only a few times. The chain has TRBV18 and TRBJ2-7; TRBD1 agrees at 8 bases. From germline, CDR1 is KGHSH and CDR2 LQKENI. The CDR3 totals 17 residues. V dropped 3 bases and J dropped 0; count of bases not matched to a gene: 10. The CDR3 protein is CASSPSSMDRVSYEQYF. The CDR3 bases are TGTGCCAGCTCACCGAGTAGCATGGACAGGGTCTCCTACGAGCAGTACTTC.

This clone was seen a single time. The chain combines TRBV2 with TRBJ2-2, with 8 positions matching TRBD1. Looked up from germline, CDR1 is SNHLY and CDR2 is FYNNEI. The CDR3 is made up of 14 amino acids. J lost 6 bases, V lost 6 bases, and 6 bases had no gene match. CDR3 sequence: CASRATGVAGELFF. The CDR3, as DNA: TGTGCCAGCAGGGCGACAGGGGTGGCCGGGGAGCTGTTTTTT.

The genes are TRBV2 and TRBJ2-7; TRBD1 agrees at 7 bases. From germline, CDR1 is SNHLY and CDR2 FYNNEI. This CDR3 is built from 14 residues. V shed 5 bases and J 1 base; nucleotides not matched to a gene: 5. The CDR3, as DNA: TGTGCCAGCAGTCGGGACAGATCTTCCTACGAGCAGTACTTC. As protein: CASSRDRSSYEQYF.

The chain employs TRBV6-5 and TRBJ2-7; TRBD2 is a possible D gene (6 bases). CDR1 and CDR2 from the germline V gene are MNHEY and SVGAGI. The CDR3 is made up of 15 amino acids. With 5 bases removed from V and 3 bases from J, the gap between germline ends came to 17 bases. CDR3 residues: CASSTPAGRSYEQYF. CDR3 bases: TGTGCCAGCAGTACCCCCGCGGGACGGAGCTACGAGCAGTACTTC.

This clone was counted between two and nine times. The DNA for the CDR3 is TGTGCCAGCCAACCGGACAGGAACACTGAAGCTTTCTTT. This translates into CASQPDRNTEAFF. The chain has TRBV2 and TRBJ1-1, with a weak D call TRBD1 (6 bases). Germline assignment: CDR1 SNHLY and CDR2 FYNNEI. The CDR3 totals 13 residues. The V and J ends lost 8 bases and 1 base respectively, with 11 bases between them.

The V call is TRBV4-3, the J call TRBJ1-4, with TRBD1 identical over 7 bases. This CDR3 spans 15 amino acids. Germline assignment: CDR1 LGHNA and CDR2 YSLEER. J gave up 7 bases and V 5 bases, and 10 bases lay outside the gene matches. CDR3 nucleotide sequence: TGCGCCAGCAGCTCGTGGACAGGCACGCCTGAAAAACTGTTTTTT. It is translated as CASSSWTGTPEKLFF.

The chain carries TRBV12-3 or TRBV12-4 and TRBJ1-2, with 7 nucleotides matching TRBD1. V trimming: 5 bases; J trimming: 3 bases; junction bases outside the gene matches: 3. The CDR3 totals 13 residues. As DNA, the CDR3 is TGTGCCAGCAGTCCTACAGGGGACTATGGCTACACCTTC. Its protein is CASSPTGDYGYTF.

This clone has just one count. V is TRBV2 and J is TRBJ1-6; D not resolved. The CDR3 runs 13 residues. V gave up 3 bases and J gave up 8 bases, with 8 bases separating them. Germline V gene sequence: CDR1 SNHLY, CDR2 FYNNEI. CDR3 bases: TGTGCCAGCAGTGACGGGATGGATTCACCCCTCCACTTT. Protein sequence: CASSDGMDSPLHF. The full variable domain, in which reference TRBV2 and TRBJ1-6 provide the parts outside the CDR3, is EPEVTQTPSHQVTQMGQEVILRCVPISNHLYFYWYRQILGQKVEFLVSFYNNEISEKSEIFDDQFSVERPDGSNFTLKIRSTKLEDSAMYFCASSDGMDSPLHFGNGTRLTVT.

With regard to this clone: The sample holds other DNA sequences that translate to the same CDR3. The chain is built from TRBV6-5 and TRBJ2-7, with D tentatively TRBD2 (6 bases). V lost 4 bases to trimming and J lost 3 bases, with 7 bases between them. Looked up from germline, CDR1 is MNHEY and CDR2 is SVGAGI. The CDR3 contains 12 residues. The CDR3 bases are TGTGCCAGCAGTTCGGGACTCTACGAGCAGTACTTC. Translating it yields CASSSGLYEQYF.

V is TRBV15 and J is TRBJ2-1, with TRBD2 identical over 14 bases. Germline V CDR1 and CDR2: LNHNV, YYDKDF (reference sequence). CDR3 length equals 16 residues. V was clipped by 1 base and J by 8 bases; unmatched bases: 4. CDR3: CATSRGGTSGSDEQFF. The CDR3 region has the DNA TGTGCCACCAGCAGAGGAGGGACTAGCGGGAGTGATGAGCAGTTCTTC. The variable domain in full, completed from reference TRBV15 and TRBJ2-1, reads DAMVIQNPRYQVTQFGKPVTLSCSQTLNHNVMYWYQQKSSQAPKLLFHYYDKDFNNEADTPDNFQSRRPNTSFCFLDIRSPGLGDTAMYLCATSRGGTSGSDEQFFGPGTRLTVL.

CDR3 sequence: CASSSLGAEQETQYF. CDR3 sequence (DNA): TGCGCCAGCAGCTCGTTAGGTGCGGAACAAGAGACCCAGTACTTC. The chain carries TRBV5-1 and TRBJ2-5; D is uncertain. The V end lost 3 bases, the J end lost 2 bases, and 14 bases lay between the germline ends. CDR1 and CDR2 from the germline V gene are SGHRS and YFSETQ. The CDR3 extends over 15 amino acids.

V usage is TRBV11-2 and J usage is TRBJ2-2; 9 bases fit TRBD2. Germline V gives CDR1 SGHAT, CDR2 FQNNGV. J gave up 6 bases and V 0 bases, and 8 bases lay outside the gene matches. The CDR3 contains 17 residues. The CDR3: CASSLDGSSGMPGELFF. DNA for the CDR3: TGTGCCAGCAGCTTAGATGGGTCTAGCGGGATGCCCGGGGAGCTGTTTTTT.

The genes are TRBV18 and TRBJ2-2; D is undetermined. CDR1 and CDR2 (germline): KGHSH, LQKENI. The CDR3 is 16 amino acids. Between the trimmed V and J ends, which lost 3 bases and 5 bases, there was a span of 16 bases. CDR3 DNA: TGTGCCAGCTCACCTGATTCCTGGTTGAGGACCGGGGAGCTGTTTTTT. Translated, it gives CASSPDSWLRTGELFF.

The V call is TRBV12-3 or TRBV12-4, the J call TRBJ2-1, with D unresolved. There are 12 residues in the CDR3. The ends were cut back, 3 bases at V and 7 bases at J, with 7 bases in the middle. CDR3 loop: CASSFSRNEQFF. CDR3 nucleotides: TGTGCCAGCAGTTTTTCGCGGAATGAGCAGTTCTTC.